This passage covers 24 T cell receptor beta chains from one sample sequenced in a study of blood T cell repertoires in COVID-19. The table came from immunoSEQ multiplex PCR; TCRdb's copy has only in-frame clones and leaves some out. The sample carries a few hundred thousand clones, roughly 80% recorded once. What was sequenced was PBMCs or T cells enriched from blood (not recorded which). These receptors originate from a woman in her 50s who had recovered from COVID-19.

This clone was observed a handful of times. At one end, the junction sequence differs from germline, possibly due to a read error. J is TRBJ1-1 and V is TRBV6-5; D is ambiguous. Germline CDR1 and CDR2: MNHEY and SVGAGI. This CDR3 has 13 amino acids. CDR3 loop: CASSYSSNSEAFF. CDR3 coding DNA: TGTGCCAGCAGTTACTCGTCTAACAGTGAAGCTTTCTTT.

The gene calls are TRBV6-5 and TRBJ2-7, with unresolved D. The CDR3 totals 11 residues. Germline CDR1 reads MNHEY; CDR2 reads SVGAGI. The V end was cut by 7 bases, the J end by 5 bases, with 9 bases between. The CDR3 DNA reads as TGTGCCAGCACCGGGTTCCACGAGCAGTACTTC. Translated, it gives CASTGFHEQYF.

The gene calls are TRBV7-2 and TRBJ2-7, with 12 bases that match TRBD2. The CDR3 loop spans 18 amino acids. Germline CDR1 is SGHTA and CDR2 is FQGNSA. J lost 2 bases, V lost 4 bases, and 12 bases had no gene match. The CDR3 reads CASSSRADTSGRPYEQYF. The CDR3 DNA follows: TGTGCCAGCAGCTCAAGGGCGGACACTAGCGGGAGGCCCTACGAGCAGTACTTC.

The chain has TRBV19 and TRBJ1-4; TRBD1 is a possible D gene (5 bases). CDR1 and CDR2 from the germline V gene are LNHDA and SQIVND (reference sequence). The CDR3 spans 15 residues. V was clipped by 3 bases and J by 8 bases, with 16 bases between them. The CDR3 bases are TGTGCCAGTAGTATCTGGGGGGGGAGTAGGGAAAAACTGTTTTTT. It specifies CASSIWGGSREKLFF.

V is TRBV7-3 and J is TRBJ2-7, with D unresolved. Germline CDR1 is SGHTA and CDR2 is FQGTGA. This CDR3 contains 16 residues. Deletions cut 5 bases from V and 5 bases from J, with 22 bases between. CDR3 in amino acids: CASSPAPRVLGDEQYF. The DNA of the CDR3 is TGTGCCAGCAGCCCGGCCCCCCGGGTGTTGGGTGACGAGCAGTACTTC.

The gene calls are TRBV11-2 and TRBJ1-4; TRBD1 agrees at 9 bases. V lost 5 bases, J lost 5 bases, and 6 bases stayed unmatched. Germline assignment: CDR1 SGHAT and CDR2 FQNNGV. The CDR3 is 15 amino acids. The CDR3: CASSRKTGGNEKLFF. CDR3 bases: TGTGCCAGCAGCCGAAAGACAGGGGGGAATGAAAAACTGTTTTTT.

V usage is TRBV11-3 and J usage is TRBJ2-1; D may be TRBD2 (6 bases). Trimming stripped 0 bases from V and 7 bases from J, with 22 bases between. Germline CDR1 is SGHNT and CDR2 is YENEEA. The length of the CDR3 is 18 residues. The CDR3 nucleotides are TGTGCCAGCAGCTTAGACCCAATAACGCGTGGGGGGAGGAATGAGCAGTTCTTC. Protein product: CASSLDPITRGGRNEQFF.

The rearrangement links TRBV20-1 to TRBJ2-1, with D unclear. Germline V gene lookup returns CDR1 DFQATT and CDR2 SNEGSKA (reference sequence). V was pared by 6 bases and J by 4 bases, with 7 bases between. CDR3 length equals 11 residues. CDR3 loop: CSAPRYNEQFF. The DNA of the CDR3 is TGCAGTGCCCCTAGATACAATGAGCAGTTCTTC.

This clone was recorded only once. The chain recombines TRBV7-2 with TRBJ1-1; D not certain. The CDR3 has 14 amino acids. Germline V CDR1 and CDR2: SGHTA, FQGNSA. The V end lost 3 bases, the J end lost 0 bases, and 8 bases lay between the germline ends. The CDR3 loop reads CASSFATLNTEAFF. DNA of the CDR3: TGTGCCAGCAGCTTTGCTACTTTGAACACTGAAGCTTTCTTT.

The chain employs TRBV2 and TRBJ2-7, with D perhaps TRBD1 (7 bases). This CDR3 has 16 amino acids. Looked up from germline, CDR1 is SNHLY and CDR2 is FYNNEI. Trimming took 8 bases from V and 3 from J, leaving 23 bases between them. The DNA for the CDR3 is TGTGCCAGCCAAACAGGGACAGCTAGCGTGCACTACGAGCAGTACTTC. Encoded protein: CASQTGTASVHYEQYF.

The chain couples TRBV7-2 to TRBJ1-2; D not certain. From germline, CDR1 is SGHTA and CDR2 FQGNSA. The CDR3 is 13 amino acids. Trimming removed 5 bases at V and 6 bases at J, with 13 bases between. The CDR3 nucleotides are TGTGCCAGCAGCCCAGCGGGATTGCATGGCTACACCTTC. This translates into CASSPAGLHGYTF.

This clone occurred a few times. The rearrangement links TRBV25-1 to TRBJ1-6; D possibly corresponds to TRBD1 (5 bases). The V gene lost 8 bases and the J gene lost 4 bases, with 9 bases spanning the gap. Germline CDR1 MGHDK, CDR2 SYGVNS. The CDR3 is made up of 13 amino acids. For the CDR3, the DNA is TGTGCCAGCGGGGGGGATTATAATTCACCCCTCCACTTT. It yields the protein CASGGDYNSPLHF.

The J gene is TRBJ2-2, the V gene TRBV19; no reliable D call. The CDR3 runs 14 residues. V shed 4 bases and J shed 2 bases, with 8 bases lying between them. Per the germline V gene, CDR1 is LNHDA and CDR2 is SQIVND (reference sequence). CDR3 region: CASSRAINTGELFF. The CDR3 region has the DNA TGTGCCAGTAGTAGGGCGATCAACACCGGGGAGCTGTTTTTT.

As DNA, the CDR3 is TGCGCCAGCAGCCAAGATAGGACAGTCTCTGGAAACACCATATATTTT. This codes for CASSQDRTVSGNTIYF. This chain links TRBV4-3 with TRBJ1-3; tentative D call: TRBD1 (6 bases). CDR3 length: 16 residues. Germline CDR1 reads LGHNA; CDR2 reads YSLEER. V lost 0 bases, J lost 0 bases, and 9 bases lay in between.

The chain links TRBV11-2 to TRBJ2-5; D is perhaps TRBD1 (6 bases). In germline, CDR1 is SGHAT, CDR2 FQNNGV. CDR3 length: 14 amino acids. Trimming left V 7 bases short and J 1 base short, with 13 bases between. The CDR3 DNA is TGTGCCAGCAACAACGGACAGCTCCAAGAGACCCAGTACTTC. Translating gives CASNNGQLQETQYF. The variable domain in full, completed from reference TRBV11-2 and TRBJ2-5, reads EAGVAQSPRYKIIEKRQSVAFWCNPISGHATLYWYQQILGQGPKLLIQFQNNGVVDDSQLPKDRFSAERLKGVDSTLKIQPAKLEDSAVYLCASNNGQLQETQYFGPGTRLLVL.

The rearrangement joins TRBV24-1 to TRBJ1-2; D perhaps matches TRBD1 (5 bases). Trimming removed 2 bases at V and 3 bases at J, with 6 bases between. The CDR3 is 13 residues long. Germline values: CDR1 KGHDR, CDR2 SFDVKD. CDR3 loop: CATSDWGDYGYTF. CDR3 nucleotide sequence: TGTGCCACCAGTGATTGGGGCGACTATGGCTACACCTTC.

The chain combines TRBV9 with TRBJ2-3, with 7 bases matching TRBD2. The CDR3 is made up of 16 amino acids. Trimming took 0 bases from V and 1 from J; bases not matched to a gene: 5. Germline values: CDR1 SGDLS, CDR2 YYNGEE. The CDR3 region is CASSVGQAGGTDTQYF. The CDR3 region has the DNA TGTGCCAGCAGCGTAGGTCAGGCGGGGGGCACAGATACGCAGTATTTT.

V gene TRBV5-4 combines with J gene TRBJ2-3; TRBD1 matches at 11 bases. The CDR3 consists of 17 residues. Germline CDR1 reads SGHNT; CDR2 reads YYREEE (reference sequence). V lost 4 bases, J lost 5 bases, and 12 bases stayed unmatched. In DNA form, the CDR3 reads TGTGCCAGCAGCGGAAGTTCCGGGACAGGGGGTCGAGATACGCAGTATTTT. Protein product: CASSGSSGTGGRDTQYF. Combining the CDR3 with reference TRBV5-4 and TRBJ2-3 gives the whole variable domain ETGVTQSPTHLIKTRGQQVTLRCSSQSGHNTVSWYQQALGQGPQFIFQYYREEENGRGNFPPRFSGLQFPNYSSELNVNALELDDSALYLCASSGSSGTGGRDTQYFGPGTRLTVL.

This clone has only a few counts. The V and J genes are TRBV13 and TRBJ1-1; tentative D call: TRBD1 (6 bases). Germline V CDR1 and CDR2: PRHDT, FYEKMQ (reference sequence). V lost 5 bases and J 1 base, leaving 14 bases between the germline ends. CDR3 length: 15 residues. For the CDR3, the DNA is TGTGCCAGCAGCCGGGAGGGACATAGGAACACTGAAGCTTTCTTT. Amino acid sequence: CASSREGHRNTEAFF. The complete variable domain, with remaining parts taken from reference TRBV13 and TRBJ1-1, reads AAGVIQSPRHLIKEKRETATLKCYPIPRHDTVYWYQQGPGQDPQFLISFYEKMQSDKGSIPDRFSAQQFSDYHSELNMSSLELGDSALYFCASSREGHRNTEAFFGQGTRLTVV.

The genes are TRBV27 and TRBJ2-3, with 7 bases fitting TRBD2. Trimming took 5 bases from V and 5 from J; bases not matched to a gene: 10. The CDR3 covers 15 residues. CDR1 and CDR2 from the germline V gene are MNHEY and SMNVEV (reference sequence). CDR3 residues: CASSRQAGVVDTQYF. The CDR3 nucleotides read TGTGCCAGCAGTCGCCAGGCGGGGGTGGTAGATACGCAGTATTTT.

The CDR3 protein is CASSLVLGGPSTGELFF. The DNA for the CDR3 is TGTGCCAGCAGCTTAGTTTTGGGAGGGCCATCGACCGGGGAGCTGTTTTTT. The chain recombines TRBV7-7 with TRBJ2-2; 7 nucleotides match TRBD2. This CDR3 has 17 amino acids. After removal of 1 base from V and 5 bases from J, the junction contained 10 bases not matched to a gene. Germline V gene sequence: CDR1 SSHAT, CDR2 FNYEAQ (reference sequence).

The chain carries TRBV6-5 and TRBJ1-4; D not resolved. The CDR3 extends over 15 amino acids. V was pared by 0 bases and J by 8 bases, with 13 bases between. Looked up from germline, CDR1 is MNHEY and CDR2 is SVGAGI. The CDR3 bases are TGTGCCAGCAGTTACTCCCCCGTTAAAAAAGAAAAACTGTTTTTT. Its translation is CASSYSPVKKEKLFF.

This rearrangement joins TRBV11-2 to TRBJ1-1, with D possibly being TRBD1 (6 bases). Trimming removed 5 bases from V and 4 bases from J, with 26 bases in between. The CDR3 sequence is 18 residues long. Germline V lookup: CDR1 SGHAT, CDR2 FQNNGV. This CDR3 is CASSLLREFTGFITEAFF. CDR3 nucleotides: TGTGCCAGCAGCCTCCTAAGGGAGTTTACAGGGTTCATCACTGAAGCTTTCTTT.

V and J are TRBV29-1 and TRBJ1-1; TRBD1 agrees at 7 bases. This CDR3 is 13 amino acids long. Germline loops: CDR1 SQVTM, CDR2 ANQGSEA. J lost 1 base, V lost 5 bases, and 4 bases had no gene match. CDR3 nucleotide sequence: TGCAGCGTTAAGGGACAGCCGAACACTGAAGCTTTCTTT. Protein sequence: CSVKGQPNTEAFF.